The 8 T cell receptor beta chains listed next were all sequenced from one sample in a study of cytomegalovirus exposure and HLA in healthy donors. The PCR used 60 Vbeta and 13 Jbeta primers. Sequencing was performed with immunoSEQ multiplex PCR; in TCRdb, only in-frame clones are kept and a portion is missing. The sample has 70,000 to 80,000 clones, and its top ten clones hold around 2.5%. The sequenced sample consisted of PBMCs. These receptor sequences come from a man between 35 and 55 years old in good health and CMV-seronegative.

The CDR3 region is CASNQGVPPQHF. CDR3 bases: TGTGCCAGCAATCAGGGGGTCCCACCCCAGCATTTT. The V gene is TRBV6-1, the J gene TRBJ1-5, with 7 nucleotides matching TRBD1. The CDR3 has 12 residues. V gave up 7 bases and J gave up 10 bases; unmatched junction bases: 7. Per germline, CDR1 MNHNS and CDR2 SASEGT.

This CDR3 reads CASSFGDRGYSTGNTIYF. The CDR3 DNA reads as TGTGCCAGCAGCTTTGGGGACAGGGGGTATTCAACAGGAAACACCATATATTTT. This chain joins TRBV7-9 and TRBJ1-3; 11 bases are a match to TRBD1. This CDR3 comprises 18 residues. Germline CDR1 SEHNR, CDR2 FQNEAQ (reference sequence). V lost 3 bases, J lost 4 bases, and 11 bases stayed unmatched.

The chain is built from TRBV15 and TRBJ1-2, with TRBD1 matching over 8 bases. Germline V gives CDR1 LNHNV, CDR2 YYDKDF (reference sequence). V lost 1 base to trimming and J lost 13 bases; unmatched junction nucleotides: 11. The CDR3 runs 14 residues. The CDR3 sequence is CATSRAGTGLRATF. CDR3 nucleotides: TGTGCCACCAGCAGAGCGGGGACAGGCCTCAGGGCCACCTTC.

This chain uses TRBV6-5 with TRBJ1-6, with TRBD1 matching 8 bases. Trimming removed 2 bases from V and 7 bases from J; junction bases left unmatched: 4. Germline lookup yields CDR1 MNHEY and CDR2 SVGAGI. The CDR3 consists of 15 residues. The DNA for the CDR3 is TGTGCCAGCAGTTACGGACAGGGAGCCAATTCACCCCTCCACTTT. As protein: CASSYGQGANSPLHF.

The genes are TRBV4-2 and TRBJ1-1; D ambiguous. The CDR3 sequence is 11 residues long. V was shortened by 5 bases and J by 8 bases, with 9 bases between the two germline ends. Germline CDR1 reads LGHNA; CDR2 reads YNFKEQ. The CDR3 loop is CASSARGEAFF. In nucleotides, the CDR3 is TGTGCCAGCAGCGCACGAGGGGAAGCTTTCTTT.

The CDR3 region is CASILPAGGRNEQFF. The CDR3 DNA reads TGCGCCAGCATCCTCCCAGCGGGGGGTCGGAATGAGCAGTTCTTC. The chain recombines TRBV10-2 with TRBJ2-1; 9 bases match TRBD2. CDR1 and CDR2 from the germline V gene are WSHSY and SAAADI. This CDR3 is 15 amino acids long. With V trimmed by 7 bases and J by 7 bases, 11 bases remained unmatched.

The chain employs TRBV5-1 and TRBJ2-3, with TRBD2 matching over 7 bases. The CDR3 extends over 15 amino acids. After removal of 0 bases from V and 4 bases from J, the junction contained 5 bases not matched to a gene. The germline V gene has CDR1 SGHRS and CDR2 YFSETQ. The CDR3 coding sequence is TGCGCCAGCAGCTTGGACGGGGGGTTGTCAGATACGCAGTATTTT. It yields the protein CASSLDGGLSDTQYF. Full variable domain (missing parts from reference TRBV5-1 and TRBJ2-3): KAGVTQTPRYLIKTRGQQVTLSCSPISGHRSVSWYQQTPGQGLQFLFEYFSETQRNKGNFPGRFSGRQFSNSRSEMNVSTLELGDSALYLCASSLDGGLSDTQYFGPGTRLTVL.

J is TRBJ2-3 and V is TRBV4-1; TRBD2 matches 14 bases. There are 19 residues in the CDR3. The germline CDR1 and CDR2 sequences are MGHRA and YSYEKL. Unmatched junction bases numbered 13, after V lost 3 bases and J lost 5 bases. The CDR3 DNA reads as TGCGCCAGCAGCCAGGGGACTAGCGGGGGCGCGCGCCTGGGAGATACGCAGTATTTT. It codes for CASSQGTSGGARLGDTQYF.